This T cell receptor (beta chain) was observed in a study of shared clonotypes between healthy human individuals. The V end was cut by 0 bases, the J end by 2 bases, with 10 bases between. In germline, CDR1 is KGHSY, CDR2 FQNENV. This CDR3 has 15 amino acids. The method was immunoSEQ multiplex PCR; TCRdb's version includes in-frame clones alone and lacks a portion of them. The table lists about 95,000 clones, about 68% of them singletons. Findings of the study overall: The diversity represented, both genetic and in exposure history, was limited by few donors.

CD8 memory merged CD45RO+ with CCR7-negative CD45RA+ TemRA cells. Worth noting for this clone: Its antigen is undetermined.

The TCR was taken from a man aged 30 to 45 in good health. Sequencing input: memory CD8+ T cells sorted from blood. Subset of the sample: CD45RO+ cells pooled with CCR7-negative TemRA cells. The chain joins TRBV16 to TRBJ2-5, with D unclear. The CDR3 loop is CASSQSNGRQETQYF. CDR3 nucleotides: TGTGCCAGCAGCCAATCTAACGGACGGCAAGAGACCCAGTACTTC.